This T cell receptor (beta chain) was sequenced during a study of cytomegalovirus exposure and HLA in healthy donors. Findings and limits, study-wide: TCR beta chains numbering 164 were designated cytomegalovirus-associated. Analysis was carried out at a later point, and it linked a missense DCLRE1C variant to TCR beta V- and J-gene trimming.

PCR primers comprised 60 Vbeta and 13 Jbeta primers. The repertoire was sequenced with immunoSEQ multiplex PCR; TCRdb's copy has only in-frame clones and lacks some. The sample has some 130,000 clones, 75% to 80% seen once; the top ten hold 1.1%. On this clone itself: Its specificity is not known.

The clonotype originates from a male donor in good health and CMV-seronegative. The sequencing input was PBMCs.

In DNA, the CDR3 is TGTGCCAGCAGCCGAGGGGGCACTGAAGCTTTCTTT. Amino acids: CASSRGGTEAFF. V usage is TRBV9 and J usage is TRBJ1-1, with TRBD1 as a possible D gene (6 bases). The CDR3 length is 12 residues. Per germline, CDR1 SGDLS and CDR2 YYNGEE. The V gene lost 4 bases and the J gene lost 4 bases, with 8 bases spanning the gap.